The 27 T cell receptor beta chains below all came from one sample that was sequenced in a study of shared clonotypes between healthy human individuals. Profiled with immunoSEQ multiplex PCR; TCRdb holds only in-frame clones, not every one. The sample contains hundreds of thousands of clones, approximately 96% of which appear only once. Cells designated naive CD8 were CD45RO-negative and were positively selected for CCR7, with terminally differentiated effector memory CD45RA+ cells excluded. The sequencing input was naive CD8+ T cells sorted from blood. Source of these receptors: a woman in her 30s in good health.

The chain links TRBV27 to TRBJ1-5, with D possibly TRBD1 on 6 matching bases. This CDR3 is 15 amino acids long. Germline assignment: CDR1 MNHEY and CDR2 SMNVEV (reference sequence). Trimming removed 2 bases from V and 5 bases from J, with 13 bases in between. For the CDR3, the DNA is TGTGCCAGCAGTTTAGACGGGGGCCCGGATCAGCCCCAGCATTTT. Translation: CASSLDGGPDQPQHF.

This rearrangement joins TRBV10-3 to TRBJ2-3, with 11 bases fitting TRBD2. CDR1 is ENHRY, CDR2 SYGVKD, per germline. This CDR3 spans 15 amino acids. Trimming removed 3 bases from V and 3 bases from J; junction bases left unmatched: 2. The CDR3 DNA is TGTGCCATCAGTGAAACTAGCGGGAGTACAGATACGCAGTATTTT. Protein: CAISETSGSTDTQYF.

The chain's CDR3 is CASSVDTGQELFF. The CDR3 DNA reads TGTGCCAGCAGCGTAGATACAGGCCAAGAGCTGTTTTTT. The chain combines TRBV9 with TRBJ2-2, with D possibly TRBD1 on 5 matching bases. CDR3 length: 13 amino acids. Germline CDR1 and CDR2: SGDLS and YYNGEE. V lost 0 bases and J 11 bases, leaving 11 bases between the germline ends.

This clone occurred once. J is TRBJ2-5 and V is TRBV27, with 9 bases that match TRBD2. The J call may be in error: the DNA end matches TRBJ2-7 better. Germline values: CDR1 MNHEY, CDR2 SMNVEV (reference sequence). This CDR3 region has 16 residues. The CDR3 sequence: CASSPLTAGGPDEQYF. Here the CDR3 DNA reads TGTGCCAGCAGTCCCCTGACCGCGGGAGGGCCAGACGAGCAGTACTTC.

The gene calls are TRBV6-6 and TRBJ2-7; 8 bases line up with TRBD2. The ends lost 5 bases at V and 5 bases at J; junction bases unmatched: 8. This CDR3 comprises 14 residues. Germline CDR1 and CDR2: MNHNY and SVGAGI (reference sequence). The CDR3 nucleotides are TGTGCCAGCAGTACCCAGCGGGAGTTGAACGAGCAGTACTTC. Translating gives CASSTQRELNEQYF.

V usage is TRBV28 and J usage is TRBJ1-2; unclear D gene. The CDR3 has 12 amino acids. V was trimmed by 5 bases and J by 3 bases, leaving 7 bases between them. In germline, CDR1 is MDHEN, CDR2 SYDVKM. Here the CDR3 reads CASSNFDYGYTF. CDR3 nucleotide sequence: TGTGCCAGCAGTAACTTTGACTATGGCTACACCTTC.

V is TRBV9 and J is TRBJ2-1, with D unclear. V lost 1 base and J 5 bases, leaving 4 bases between the germline ends. The CDR3 runs 12 residues. Germline values: CDR1 SGDLS, CDR2 YYNGEE. CDR3 nucleotide sequence: TGTGCCAGCAGCGTAACAAACAATGAGCAGTTCTTC. This encodes CASSVTNNEQFF. The full variable domain, its missing parts supplied by reference TRBV9 and TRBJ2-1, is DSGVTQTPKHLITATGQRVTLRCSPRSGDLSVYWYQQSLDQGLQFLIQYYNGEERAKGNILERFSAQQFPDLHSELNLSSLELGDSALYFCASSVTNNEQFFGPGTRLTVL.

The rearrangement links TRBV2 to TRBJ2-7; 8 bases line up with TRBD1. The V gene's germline CDR1 is SNHLY and CDR2 FYNNEI. With 5 bases clipped from V and 3 bases from J, the junction kept 6 bases outside the gene matches. The CDR3 length is 14 residues. The CDR3 region has the DNA TGTGCCAGCAGTCAGGCAGGACAGGGCTACGAGCAGTACTTC. Amino acid sequence: CASSQAGQGYEQYF.

The chain employs TRBV28 and TRBJ1-5, with D uncertain. V was trimmed by 6 bases and J by 0 bases, leaving 9 bases between them. CDR3 length: 14 residues. Germline V lookup: CDR1 MDHEN, CDR2 SYDVKM. The CDR3 protein is CASSLAYSNQPQHF. CDR3 in DNA: TGTGCCAGCAGCCTAGCATATAGCAATCAGCCCCAGCATTTT.

Turning to this clone: The junction departs from the called germline gene at one end, perhaps through a read error. The CDR3 sequence: CASSQVAGLVLF. The CDR3 DNA follows: TGTGCCAGCAGCCAAGTTGCAGGACTAGTGCTCTTC. This rearrangement joins TRBV14 to TRBJ2-7, with 7 bases aligning to TRBD2. The CDR3 runs to 12 residues. CDR1 is SGHDN, CDR2 FVKESK, per germline.

The chain combines TRBV4-1 with TRBJ2-7; D unclear. Trimming removed 0 bases from V and 0 bases from J, with 12 bases in between. Germline lookup yields CDR1 MGHRA and CDR2 YSYEKL. The CDR3 length is 16 residues. Here the CDR3 DNA reads TGCGCCAGCAGCCAAGACCCGACACGTTTCTCCTACGAGCAGTACTTC. This encodes CASSQDPTRFSYEQYF.

V usage is TRBV28 and J usage is TRBJ1-5, with 8 bases aligning to TRBD1. V shed 6 bases, J shed 0 bases, and the junction held 7 bases outside the gene matches. The CDR3 runs 16 residues. Germline assignment: CDR1 MDHEN and CDR2 SYDVKM. The chain's CDR3 is CASSRQGTHSNQPQHF. The CDR3 DNA reads as TGTGCCAGCAGCAGACAGGGGACTCATAGCAATCAGCCCCAGCATTTT. Using reference TRBV28 and TRBJ1-5 for the parts outside the CDR3, the full variable domain is DVKVTQSSRYLVKRTGEKVFLECVQDMDHENMFWYRQDPGLGLRLIYFSYDVKMKEKGDIPEGYSVSREKKERFSLILESASTNQTSMYLCASSRQGTHSNQPQHFGDGTRLSIL.

The chain couples TRBV9 to TRBJ2-5; 10 nucleotides line up with TRBD2. TRBJ2-7 explains the end of the DNA better; the J call may be wrong. CDR1 and CDR2 from the germline V gene are SGDLS and YYNGEE. This CDR3 comprises 15 residues. The CDR3 nucleotides read TGTGCCAGCAGCGTAGGGACTAGCGGAGGAGTCGAGCAGTACTTC. This encodes CASSVGTSGGVEQYF.

The V and J genes are TRBV18 and TRBJ2-4; D is unclear. Germline-derived CDR1 and CDR2 are KGHSH and LQKENI. The germline V and J ends were trimmed by 0 bases and 2 bases, with 8 bases remaining between them. The CDR3 consists of 15 residues. As DNA, the CDR3 is TGTGCCAGCTCACCACCTTTACAGCCCAAAAACATTCAGTACTTC. This encodes CASSPPLQPKNIQYF. Based on the CDR3 plus reference TRBV18 and TRBJ2-4, the full variable domain is NAGVMQNPRHLVRRRGQEARLRCSPMKGHSHVYWYRQLPEEGLKFMVYLQKENIIDESGMPKERFSAEFPKEGPSILRIQQVVRGDSAAYFCASSPPLQPKNIQYFGAGTRLSVL.

This clone was seen once. The chain has TRBV9 and TRBJ1-6, with D uncertain. Looked up from germline, CDR1 is SGDLS and CDR2 is YYNGEE. This CDR3 is built from 16 residues. Trimming shortened V by 0 bases and J by 0 bases, and 7 bases separated the two germline ends. CDR3 sequence: CASSVGLSSYNSPLHF. The CDR3 DNA reads as TGTGCCAGCAGCGTAGGTTTGAGCTCCTATAATTCACCCCTCCACTTT.

The V and J genes are TRBV4-1 and TRBJ2-3; TRBD2 matches 7 bases. J lost 4 bases, V lost 3 bases, and 10 bases had no gene match. Germline assignment: CDR1 MGHRA and CDR2 YSYEKL. This CDR3 comprises 16 residues. CDR3 residues: CASSHSREGVADTQYF. Here the CDR3 DNA reads TGCGCCAGCAGCCATTCGAGGGAGGGAGTAGCAGATACGCAGTATTTT.

This clone was counted a single time. This rearrangement joins TRBV7-9 to TRBJ2-7; unclear D gene. The CDR3 covers 16 residues. The germline V gene encodes CDR1 SEHNR and CDR2 FQNEAQ (reference sequence). The V end was cut by 0 bases, the J end by 6 bases, with 18 bases between. As DNA, the CDR3 is TGTGCCAGCAGCTTAGCGCTAGGACCCAGGTCATCCGAGCAGTACTTC. It translates to CASSLALGPRSSEQYF.

The rearrangement uses TRBV10-1 and TRBJ1-1; D not resolved. Trimming removed 2 bases from V and 1 base from J, with 5 bases in between. There are 13 residues in the CDR3. Germline V gives CDR1 WNHNN, CDR2 SYGVQD (reference sequence). Here the CDR3 reads CASSEAANTEAFF. Here the CDR3 DNA reads TGCGCCAGCAGTGAGGCCGCGAACACTGAAGCTTTCTTT.

J is TRBJ1-5 and V is TRBV28, with D hard to call. The CDR3 length is 14 residues. Deletions cut 8 bases from V and 0 bases from J, with 11 bases between. Germline CDR1 is MDHEN and CDR2 is SYDVKM. CDR3 residues: CASLKAYSNQPQHF. As DNA, the CDR3 is TGTGCCAGCCTCAAAGCCTATAGCAATCAGCCCCAGCATTTT. Complete variable domain (other parts from reference TRBV28 and TRBJ1-5): DVKVTQSSRYLVKRTGEKVFLECVQDMDHENMFWYRQDPGLGLRLIYFSYDVKMKEKGDIPEGYSVSREKKERFSLILESASTNQTSMYLCASLKAYSNQPQHFGDGTRLSIL.

This chain uses TRBV5-1 with TRBJ2-1; tentatively, D is TRBD1 or TRBD2 (5 bases each). The CDR3 loop spans 15 amino acids. In germline, CDR1 is SGHRS, CDR2 YFSETQ. The V end lost 5 bases, the J end lost 4 bases, and 16 bases lay between the germline ends. The CDR3 bases are TGCGCCAGCAGATTCGAGGGACGCTTTTACAATGAGCAGTTCTTC. It yields the protein CASRFEGRFYNEQFF.

The V and J genes are TRBV4-2 and TRBJ2-2, with D possibly being TRBD2 (5 bases). Trimming removed 1 base from V and 4 bases from J, with 16 bases in between. Per germline, CDR1 LGHNA and CDR2 YNFKEQ. The CDR3 covers 17 residues. CDR3 in DNA: TGTGCCAGCAGCCAAGGATTACTAGAGAGATCCACCGGGGAGCTGTTTTTT. Encoded protein: CASSQGLLERSTGELFF.

The chain combines TRBV9 with TRBJ1-2, with unresolved D. The length of the CDR3 is 16 residues. Per germline, CDR1 SGDLS and CDR2 YYNGEE. Trimming pared 0 bases from V and 4 bases from J, leaving 16 bases between. The CDR3 DNA reads as TGTGCCAGCAGCGTAGTTCCCACGGGCCAGGTCTATGGCTACACCTTC. Translation: CASSVVPTGQVYGYTF.

The V call is TRBV5-6, the J call TRBJ2-2; tentative D call: TRBD2 (5 bases). The germline V and J ends were trimmed by 0 bases and 4 bases, with 13 bases remaining between them. Per germline, CDR1 SGHDT and CDR2 YYEEEE. This CDR3 comprises 16 residues. Written as DNA, the CDR3 is TGTGCCAGCAGCTTGGATCCGGGGTTAAGCACCGGGGAGCTGTTTTTT. It translates to CASSLDPGLSTGELFF.

V usage is TRBV2 and J usage is TRBJ2-7, with a weak D call TRBD2 (6 bases). V was shortened by 2 bases and J by 0 bases, with 14 bases between the two germline ends. The CDR3 runs 16 residues. The germline V gene encodes CDR1 SNHLY and CDR2 FYNNEI. CDR3: CASSELGGLNSYEQYF. In DNA, the CDR3 is TGTGCCAGCAGTGAACTGGGGGGACTTAACTCCTACGAGCAGTACTTC.

The rearrangement joins TRBV7-9 to TRBJ1-2; D not certain. This CDR3 is 18 amino acids long. Trimming left V 1 base short and J 4 bases short, with 22 bases between. Germline V lookup: CDR1 SEHNR, CDR2 FQNEAQ (reference sequence). The CDR3 bases are TGTGCCAGCAGCTTAGTTTTCGAAAGGGCGACCCGGGGCTATGGCTACACCTTC. Its translation is CASSLVFERATRGYGYTF.

V and J are TRBV6-5 and TRBJ1-3, with 11 positions matching TRBD1. CDR1 and CDR2 from the germline V gene are MNHEY and SVGAGI. The CDR3 is made up of 15 amino acids. With 4 bases clipped from V and 2 bases from J, the junction kept 1 base outside the gene matches. CDR3 residues: CASSWGQGAGNTIYF. CDR3 DNA sequence: TGTGCCAGCAGTTGGGGACAGGGGGCTGGAAACACCATATATTTT.

This clone appeared a few times. CDR3 sequence (DNA): TGTGCCATCAGTGACCCGCCGGGACAGACAACCAATGAGCAGTTCTTC. Its protein product is CAISDPPGQTTNEQFF. The chain is built from TRBV10-3 and TRBJ2-1, with 7 positions matching TRBD1. CDR1 and CDR2 (germline): ENHRY, SYGVKD. With V trimmed by 3 bases and J by 6 bases, 11 bases remained unmatched. The CDR3 is 16 residues long.